One and the same sample provided the 25 T cell receptor beta chains below, sequenced in a study of metastatic and nonmetastatic thyroid tumors. TCRdb reanalyzed the PCR reads via MiXCR. The sample holds 30,000 to 35,000 clones, approximately 31% seen once. Patients were all untreated before their thyroid surgery. Sequencing was done on a sample of blood. Receptor source: a female donor with papillary thyroid cancer or a benign thyroid nodule (not recorded which). Some clones in this sample may be carry-over from other donors' samples.

This clone was seen at least ten times. The gene calls are TRBV7-2 and TRBJ1-5; possibly TRBD1 for D (5 bases). V lost 3 bases to trimming and J lost 0 bases, with 9 bases between them. CDR1 is SGHTA and CDR2 is FQGNSA in the germline V gene. This CDR3 is 15 amino acids long. DNA for the CDR3: TGTGCCAGCAGCTTGGACACGATTAGCAATCAGCCCCAGCATTTT. It translates to CASSLDTISNQPQHF.

This clone appeared many times. This chain links TRBV25-1 with TRBJ1-2, with 8 bases identical to TRBD1. Losses at the gene ends were 7 bases for V and 1 base for J; bases not matched to a gene: 2. Looked up from germline, CDR1 is MGHDK and CDR2 is SYGVNS. CDR3 length: 13 residues. The CDR3 coding sequence is TGTGCCAGCACCGGACAGGGTAACTATGGCTACACCTTC. Encoded protein: CASTGQGNYGYTF.

The V call is TRBV7-3, the J call TRBJ2-3; D unclear. This CDR3 contains 13 residues. CDR1 SGHTA and CDR2 FQGTGA come from the germline V gene. The CDR3 nucleotides read TGTCCGAGCAGCTCCTACTTGGCAGATACGCAGTATTTT. Encoded protein: CPSSSYLADTQYF.

This clone came up a few times. This chain links TRBV10-2 with TRBJ1-2; 8 nucleotides agree with TRBD1. CDR1 is WSHSY, CDR2 SAAADI, per germline. CDR3 length: 12 residues. Germline trimming cut 7 bases from V and 7 bases from J; bases unmatched to any gene: 5. This CDR3 reads CASTPDRVGYTF. The CDR3 bases are TGCGCCAGCACCCCGGACAGGGTTGGCTACACCTTC.

This clone appeared a few times. This chain joins TRBV6-1 and TRBJ2-1, with a weak D call TRBD1 (7 bases). The V end lost 4 bases, the J end lost 7 bases, and 17 bases lay between the germline ends. Germline loops: CDR1 MNHNS, CDR2 SASEGT. The CDR3 contains 15 residues. The CDR3 spells CASSGTGEVRNEQFF. The CDR3 DNA reads as TGTGCCAGCAGTGGCACAGGGGAGGTTAGGAATGAGCAGTTCTTC.

Details on this clone: The CDR3 does not close with the conserved phenylalanine or tryptophan, likely indicating a read error. V gene TRBV2 combines with J gene TRBJ1-6, with 8 bases that match TRBD1. The germline CDR1 and CDR2 sequences are SNHLY and FYNNEI. J gave up 10 bases and V 5 bases, and 7 bases lay outside the gene matches. The CDR3 spans 14 residues. CDR3: CASSSTGASSPLHL. The DNA for the CDR3 is TGTGCCAGCAGTTCGACAGGGGCGAGCTCACCCCTCCACCTT.

This clone is categorized as medium-sized. The chain is built from TRBV15 and TRBJ2-1, with D maybe TRBD2 (5 bases). Germline V gene data show CDR1 as LNHNV and CDR2 as YYDKDF (reference sequence). This CDR3 is 15 amino acids long. The V end was cut by 6 bases, the J end by 8 bases, with 20 bases between. CDR3 sequence (DNA): TGTGCCACCAGAGAAATTAGCGCCCTGGACGATGAGCAGTTCTTC. This encodes CATREISALDDEQFF.

The chain combines TRBV18 with TRBJ2-7, with a weak D call TRBD1 (7 bases). V lost 5 bases and J 2 bases, leaving 13 bases between the germline ends. Germline V gene data show CDR1 as KGHSH and CDR2 as LQKENI. CDR3 size: 14 residues. The chain's CDR3 is CASSTAGGTYEQYF. The CDR3 nucleotides are TGTGCCAGCTCAACGGCAGGGGGGACCTACGAGCAGTACTTC. The variable domain in full, completed from reference TRBV18 and TRBJ2-7, reads NAGVMQNPRHLVRRRGQEARLRCSPMKGHSHVYWYRQLPEEGLKFMVYLQKENIIDESGMPKERFSAEFPKEGPSILRIQQVVRGDSAAYFCASSTAGGTYEQYFGPGTRLTVT.

The chain couples TRBV18 to TRBJ1-2; D call uncertain. The CDR3 covers 14 residues. Trimming took 6 bases from V and 4 from J, leaving 15 bases between them. Germline loops: CDR1 KGHSH, CDR2 LQKENI. The CDR3 here is CASSGGSMIYGYTF. In nucleotides, the CDR3 is TGTGCCAGCTCTGGAGGGAGTATGATCTATGGCTACACCTTC.

The chain carries TRBV6-1 and TRBJ1-5; D uncertain. Germline CDR1 MNHNS, CDR2 SASEGT. V dropped 8 bases and J dropped 13 bases, with 24 bases sitting between them. The CDR3 sequence is 14 residues long. Here the CDR3 reads CASGEGREWQQQHF. The DNA for the CDR3 is TGTGCCAGCGGGGAAGGGAGGGAGTGGCAGCAACAGCATTTT.

Points on this clone: Sequence at one end of the junction differs from germline and may be a read error. This sequence joins TRBV15 and TRBJ2-5; D is unresolved. Germline loops: CDR1 LNHNV, CDR2 YYDKDF (reference sequence). The CDR3 consists of 14 residues. Written as DNA, the CDR3 is TGTGCCACCATCAGAGTAGCAGTGGGCGAGACCCAGTACTTC. Residues: CATIRVAVGETQYF. Complete variable domain (other parts from reference TRBV15 and TRBJ2-5): DAMVIQNPRYQVTQFGKPVTLSCSQTLNHNVMYWYQQKSSQAPKLLFHYYDKDFNNEADTPDNFQSRRPNTSFCFLDIRSPGLGDTAMYLCATIRVAVGETQYFGPGTRLLVL.

V is TRBV5-5 and J is TRBJ1-2, with TRBD1 identical over 9 bases. The CDR3 extends over 14 amino acids. Germline V gene lookup returns CDR1 SGHKS and CDR2 YYEKEE (reference sequence). V was pared by 1 base and J by 8 bases, with 6 bases of the junction left unmatched. CDR3 sequence: CASSLNRGLGGYTF. CDR3 sequence (DNA): TGTGCCAGCAGCTTGAACAGGGGGCTGGGCGGCTACACCTTC. Variable domain in full (rest from reference TRBV5-5 and TRBJ1-2): DAGVTQSPTHLIKTRGQQVTLRCSPISGHKSVSWYQQVLGQGPQFIFQYYEKEERGRGNFPDRFSARQFPNYSSELNVNALLLGDSALYLCASSLNRGLGGYTFGSGTRLTVV.

This clone was seen ten or more times. The chain carries TRBV24-1 and TRBJ2-7, with a tentative D call TRBD1 (6 bases). Germline V CDR1 and CDR2: KGHDR, SFDVKD. V lost 4 bases, J lost 6 bases, and 12 bases lay in between. CDR3 length: 13 amino acids. CDR3 DNA: TGTGCCACCAGTGACTATCAGGGGCGCGAGCAGTACTTC. Encoded protein: CATSDYQGREQYF.

Ten or more counts support this clone. The rearrangement links TRBV27 to TRBJ2-7; the match to TRBD2 covers 12 bases. This CDR3 has 17 amino acids. With V trimmed by 4 bases and J by 4 bases, 11 bases remained unmatched. Looked up from germline, CDR1 is MNHEY and CDR2 is SMNVEV (reference sequence). CDR3 residues: CASSSGTSGPPLYEQYF. The CDR3 coding sequence is TGTGCCAGCAGTTCCGGGACTAGCGGGCCCCCGTTATACGAGCAGTACTTC.

This clone was counted once. The CDR3 sequence: CASSPRGQGVYGYTF. The CDR3 nucleotides are TGTGCCAGCAGCCCTAGGGGACAGGGAGTTTATGGCTACACCTTC. The chain combines TRBV7-2 with TRBJ1-2, with 9 bases that match TRBD1. Germline V gene lookup returns CDR1 SGHTA and CDR2 FQGNSA. The junction had 9 bases not matched to a gene; V was cut back by 5 bases and J by 5 bases. The CDR3 totals 15 residues.

The gene calls are TRBV20-1 and TRBJ2-2, with D possibly being TRBD1 (5 bases). Germline-derived CDR1 and CDR2 are DFQATT and SNEGSKA (reference sequence). CDR3 length: 16 amino acids. The V gene lost 0 bases and the J gene lost 0 bases, with 11 bases spanning the gap. CDR3 region: CSARDGIGANTGELFF. The DNA of the CDR3 is TGCAGTGCTAGAGATGGTATAGGGGCGAACACCGGGGAGCTGTTTTTT.

In this sample, this clone turned up many times. This chain links TRBV20-1 with TRBJ1-5, with D possibly TRBD1 on 6 matching bases. The V gene's germline CDR1 is DFQATT and CDR2 SNEGSKA (reference sequence). The CDR3 has 15 amino acids. V was trimmed by 1 base and J by 5 bases, leaving 15 bases between them. The CDR3 spells CSARGHLGADQPQHF. The CDR3 nucleotides read TGCAGTGCTAGAGGTCACCTGGGGGCAGATCAGCCCCAGCATTTT.

This clone was counted ten times or more. The V gene is TRBV6-1, the J gene TRBJ2-7; 10 bases line up with TRBD1. The CDR3 is made up of 12 amino acids. The V gene's germline CDR1 is MNHNS and CDR2 SASEGT. The junction had 4 bases not matched to a gene; V was cut back by 8 bases and J by 6 bases. CDR3 protein: CASQTGGFEQYF. DNA of the CDR3: TGTGCCAGCCAGACAGGGGGCTTCGAGCAGTACTTC.

This clone was counted ten times or more. The rearrangement links TRBV30 to TRBJ2-3; perhaps D is TRBD1 or TRBD2 (6 bases each). The V gene's germline CDR1 is GTSNPN and CDR2 SVGIG (reference sequence). This CDR3 contains 13 residues. Trimming cost V 4 bases and J 2 bases, with 10 bases left between them. CDR3 amino acids: CAWTRGLTDTQYF. Here the CDR3 DNA reads TGTGCCTGGACCCGGGGGCTCACAGATACGCAGTATTTT.

This clone came up many times. J is TRBJ2-2 and V is TRBV12-3 or TRBV12-4, with 7 bases fitting TRBD2. V shed 7 bases and J 6 bases; nucleotides not matched to a gene: 5. The CDR3 is 13 residues long. For the CDR3, the DNA is TGTGCCAGCACGGGGAGGGGTCCCGGGGAGCTGTTTTTT. Protein sequence: CASTGRGPGELFF.

The chain couples TRBV7-2 to TRBJ1-2; D remains ambiguous. The CDR3 length is 15 residues. V lost 5 bases to trimming and J lost 10 bases, with 23 bases between them. The germline V gene has CDR1 SGHTA and CDR2 FQGNSA. In DNA, the CDR3 is TGTGCCAGCAGCCCCACGGGAGCGATTACTGGGGTCTACACCTTC. As protein: CASSPTGAITGVYTF.

This clone was detected many times. The V gene is TRBV2, the J gene TRBJ2-1, with TRBD2 identical over 11 bases. V lost 5 bases and J lost 9; bases outside the gene matches: 12. The CDR3 is 16 residues long. Germline V gene lookup returns CDR1 SNHLY and CDR2 FYNNEI. CDR3 coding DNA: TGTGCCAGCAGTTCCCCACTAGCGGGGGAGGTCTTTGAGCAGTTCTTC. It specifies CASSSPLAGEVFEQFF.

This clone was counted at least ten times. This rearrangement joins TRBV13 to TRBJ1-1, with D unresolved. CDR3 length: 12 residues. Germline CDR1 PRHDT, CDR2 FYEKMQ (reference sequence). V was clipped by 5 bases and J by 3 bases, with 7 bases between them. The CDR3 loop is CASSIRDTEAFF. The CDR3, as DNA: TGTGCCAGCAGCATTCGGGACACTGAAGCTTTCTTT.

CDR3 amino acids: CSAREGEGALTDTQYF. CDR3 DNA sequence: TGCAGTGCTAGAGAGGGAGAGGGGGCTCTCACAGATACGCAGTATTTT. The chain is built from TRBV20-1 and TRBJ2-3; 7 bases are shared with TRBD1. Per the germline V gene, CDR1 is DFQATT and CDR2 is SNEGSKA (reference sequence). The CDR3 loop spans 16 amino acids. J lost 2 bases, V lost 0 bases, and 8 bases had no gene match.

This clone was seen at least ten times. An end of the junction does not agree with germline; a read error may underlie this. This chain connects TRBV7-7 to TRBJ2-1; either TRBD1 or TRBD2 may fit D (6 bases each). Per germline, CDR1 SSHAT and CDR2 FNYEAQ (reference sequence). This CDR3 spans 16 amino acids. In nucleotides, the CDR3 is TGTGCTAGCAGCCAGGCCTGGGGGGCATCCTACAATGAGCAGTTCTTC. It is translated as CASSQAWGASYNEQFF. Full variable domain (outside the CDR3, taken from reference TRBV7-7 and TRBJ2-1): GAGVSQSPRYKVTKRGQDVTLRCDPISSHATLYWYQQALGQGPEFLTYFNYEAQPDKSGLPSDRFSAERPEGSISTLTIQRTEQRDSAMYRCASSQAWGASYNEQFFGPGTRLTVL.